This TCR beta chain was documented in a study of shared clonotypes between healthy human individuals. Study outcomes and limitations: Unshared clonotypes carried lower generation probabilities than those common to all four donors.

Trimming stripped 4 bases from V and 3 bases from J, with 14 bases between. The CDR3 contains 14 residues. The V gene's germline CDR1 is SGHRS and CDR2 YFSETQ. An assay was performed, and its level was deep. Method: immunoSEQ multiplex PCR; TCRdb's copy keeps in-frame clones and lacks some. The table has hundreds of thousands of clones, 80% to 90% seen once; the top ten hold under 20%. This clone was observed at least ten times. Its specificity is unknown. Material for sequencing was memory CD8+ T cells sorted from blood. Subset of the sample: CD45RO+ cells pooled with CCR7-negative TemRA cells. This receptor was taken from a man between 18 and 35 years old in good health. The chain joins TRBV5-1 to TRBJ2-7; D call uncertain. The CDR3 DNA follows: TGCGCCAGCAGCCTTAGCTTGGGCGGCTACGAGCAGTACTTC. The encoded protein is CASSLSLGGYEQYF.